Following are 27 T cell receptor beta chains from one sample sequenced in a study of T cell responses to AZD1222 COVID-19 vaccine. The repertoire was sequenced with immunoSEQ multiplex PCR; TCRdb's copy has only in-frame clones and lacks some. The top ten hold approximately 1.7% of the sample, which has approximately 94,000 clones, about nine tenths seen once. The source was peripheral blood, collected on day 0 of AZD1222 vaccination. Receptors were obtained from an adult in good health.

Written as DNA, the CDR3 is TGTGCCAGCAGTCGACCCGGGGGAACTAGCGACTCCTACGAGCAGTACTTC. It encodes CASSRPGGTSDSYEQYF. This rearrangement joins TRBV28 to TRBJ2-7, with 7 bases lining up with TRBD2. Per germline, CDR1 MDHEN and CDR2 SYDVKM. CDR3 length equals 17 residues. V lost 5 bases and J lost 0; bases outside the gene matches: 13.

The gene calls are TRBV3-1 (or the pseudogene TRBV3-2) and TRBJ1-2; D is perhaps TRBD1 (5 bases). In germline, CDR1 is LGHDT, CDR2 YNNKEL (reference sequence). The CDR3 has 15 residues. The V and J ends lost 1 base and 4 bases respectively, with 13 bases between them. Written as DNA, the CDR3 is TGTGCCAGCAGCCAAGTTCCCCAGGGCAGCTATGGCTACACCTTC. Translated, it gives CASSQVPQGSYGYTF.

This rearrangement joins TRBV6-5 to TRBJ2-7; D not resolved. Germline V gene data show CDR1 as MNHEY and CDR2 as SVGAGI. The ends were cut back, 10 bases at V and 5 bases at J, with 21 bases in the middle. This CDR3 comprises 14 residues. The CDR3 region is CATLPEPARDEQYF. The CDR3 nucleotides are TGTGCCACCCTTCCCGAACCAGCCCGGGACGAGCAGTACTTC.

In DNA, the CDR3 is TGCAGCGGACACGGGACAGGGAACACTGAAGCTTTCTTT. This translates into CSGHGTGNTEAFF. The V call is TRBV29-1, the J call TRBJ1-1; 8 nucleotides line up with TRBD1. The CDR3 totals 13 residues. The trim removed 7 bases at V and 1 base at J, leaving 5 bases unmatched. Germline V CDR1 and CDR2: SQVTM, ANQGSEA.

The CDR3 sequence is CASSVSPHRRGAREKLFF. The CDR3 nucleotides are TGTGCCAGCAGCGTGAGCCCACACCGAAGGGGGGCGCGCGAAAAACTGTTTTTT. The chain couples TRBV9 to TRBJ1-4, with TRBD1 as a possible D gene (6 bases). This CDR3 has 18 residues. CDR1 is SGDLS, CDR2 YYNGEE, per germline. V shed 2 bases and J shed 8 bases, with 25 bases lying between them.

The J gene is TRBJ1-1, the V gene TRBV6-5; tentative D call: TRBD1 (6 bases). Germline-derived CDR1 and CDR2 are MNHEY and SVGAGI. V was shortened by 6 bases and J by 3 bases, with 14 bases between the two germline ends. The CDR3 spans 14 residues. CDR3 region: CASSLTGWDTEAFF. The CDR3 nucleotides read TGTGCCAGCAGCCTCACAGGGTGGGACACTGAAGCTTTCTTT.

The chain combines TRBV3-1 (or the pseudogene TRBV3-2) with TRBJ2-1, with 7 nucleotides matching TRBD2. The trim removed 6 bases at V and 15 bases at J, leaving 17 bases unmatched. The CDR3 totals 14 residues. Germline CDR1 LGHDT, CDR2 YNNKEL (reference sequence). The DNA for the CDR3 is TGTGCCAGCAGACCCACCCCCATTTTGCGGGAGTTGTTCTTC. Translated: CASRPTPILRELFF.

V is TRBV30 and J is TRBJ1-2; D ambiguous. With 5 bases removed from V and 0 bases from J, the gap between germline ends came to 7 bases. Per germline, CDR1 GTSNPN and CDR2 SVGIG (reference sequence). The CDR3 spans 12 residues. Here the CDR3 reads CAWSLANYGYTF. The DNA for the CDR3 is TGTGCCTGGTCGTTAGCTAACTATGGCTACACCTTC.

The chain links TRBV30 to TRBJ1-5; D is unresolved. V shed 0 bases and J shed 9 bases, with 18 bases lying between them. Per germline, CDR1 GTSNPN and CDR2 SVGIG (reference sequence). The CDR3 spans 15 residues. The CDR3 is CAWSVRNGPSGPQHF. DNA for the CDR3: TGTGCCTGGAGTGTAAGGAATGGTCCCTCGGGGCCCCAGCATTTT.

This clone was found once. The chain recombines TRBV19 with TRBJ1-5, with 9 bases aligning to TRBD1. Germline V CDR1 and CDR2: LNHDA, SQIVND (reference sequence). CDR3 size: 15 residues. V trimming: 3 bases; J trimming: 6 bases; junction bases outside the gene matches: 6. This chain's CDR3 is CASSINRGRFQPQHF. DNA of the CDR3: TGTGCCAGTAGTATCAACAGGGGGCGTTTTCAGCCCCAGCATTTT.

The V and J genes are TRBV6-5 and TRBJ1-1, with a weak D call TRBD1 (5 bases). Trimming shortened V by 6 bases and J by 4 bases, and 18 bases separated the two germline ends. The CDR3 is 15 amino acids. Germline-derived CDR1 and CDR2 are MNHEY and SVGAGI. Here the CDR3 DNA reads TGTGCCAGCAGCAGGGACTTTTCTAGAGGCACTGAAGCTTTCTTT. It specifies CASSRDFSRGTEAFF.

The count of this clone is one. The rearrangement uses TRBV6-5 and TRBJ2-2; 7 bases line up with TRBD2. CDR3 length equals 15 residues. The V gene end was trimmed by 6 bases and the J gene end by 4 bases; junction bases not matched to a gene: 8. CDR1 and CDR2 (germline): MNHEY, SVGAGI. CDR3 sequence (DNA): TGTGCCAGCAGGAAACTTCTAGCGGCCACCGGGGAGCTGTTTTTT. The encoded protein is CASRKLLAATGELFF.

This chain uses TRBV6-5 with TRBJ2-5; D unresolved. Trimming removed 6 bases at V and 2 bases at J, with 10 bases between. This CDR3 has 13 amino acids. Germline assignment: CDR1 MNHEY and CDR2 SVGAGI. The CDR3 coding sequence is TGTGCCAGCAGCCGTCAGACTCAAGAGACCCAGTACTTC. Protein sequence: CASSRQTQETQYF.

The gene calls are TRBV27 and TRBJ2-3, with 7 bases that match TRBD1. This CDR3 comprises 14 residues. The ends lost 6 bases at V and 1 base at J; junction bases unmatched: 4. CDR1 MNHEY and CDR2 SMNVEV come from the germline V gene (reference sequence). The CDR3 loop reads CASRRGPGTDTQYF. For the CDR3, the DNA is TGTGCCAGCAGAAGGGGGCCTGGCACAGATACGCAGTATTTT.

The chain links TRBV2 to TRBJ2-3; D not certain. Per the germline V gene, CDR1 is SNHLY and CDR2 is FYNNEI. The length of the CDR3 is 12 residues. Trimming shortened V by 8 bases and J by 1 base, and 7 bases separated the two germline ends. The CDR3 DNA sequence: TGTGCCAGCTCGGTTCGCACAGATACGCAGTATTTT. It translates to CASSVRTDTQYF. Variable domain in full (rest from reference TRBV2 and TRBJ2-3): EPEVTQTPSHQVTQMGQEVILRCVPISNHLYFYWYRQILGQKVEFLVSFYNNEISEKSEIFDDQFSVERPDGSNFTLKIRSTKLEDSAMYFCASSVRTDTQYFGPGTRLTVL.

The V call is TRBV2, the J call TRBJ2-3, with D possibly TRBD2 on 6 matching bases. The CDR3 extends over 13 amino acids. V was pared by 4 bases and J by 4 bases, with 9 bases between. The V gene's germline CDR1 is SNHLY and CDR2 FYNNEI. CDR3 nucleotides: TGTGCCAGCAGTGCTGGGACTGCAGATACGCAGTATTTT. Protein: CASSAGTADTQYF.

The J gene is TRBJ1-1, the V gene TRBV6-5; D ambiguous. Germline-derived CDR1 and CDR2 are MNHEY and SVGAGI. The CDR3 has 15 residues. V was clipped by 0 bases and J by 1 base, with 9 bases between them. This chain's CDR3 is CASSYSKVANTEAFF. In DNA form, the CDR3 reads TGTGCCAGCAGTTACTCAAAGGTAGCGAACACTGAAGCTTTCTTT.

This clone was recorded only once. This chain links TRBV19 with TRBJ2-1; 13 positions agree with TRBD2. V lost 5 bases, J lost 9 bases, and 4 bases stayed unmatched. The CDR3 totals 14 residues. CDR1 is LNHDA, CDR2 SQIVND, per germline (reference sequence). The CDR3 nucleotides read TGTGCCAGTAGTTACGGGACTAGCGGGATTGAGCAGTTCTTC. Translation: CASSYGTSGIEQFF.

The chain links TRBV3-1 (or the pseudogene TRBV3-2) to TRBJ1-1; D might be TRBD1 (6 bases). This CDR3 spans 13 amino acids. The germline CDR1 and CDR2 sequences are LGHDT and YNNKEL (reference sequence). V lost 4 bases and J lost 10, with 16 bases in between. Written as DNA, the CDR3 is TGTGCCAGCAGCCCCCGGGGGCTTTGGGGAGCTTTCTTT. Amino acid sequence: CASSPRGLWGAFF.

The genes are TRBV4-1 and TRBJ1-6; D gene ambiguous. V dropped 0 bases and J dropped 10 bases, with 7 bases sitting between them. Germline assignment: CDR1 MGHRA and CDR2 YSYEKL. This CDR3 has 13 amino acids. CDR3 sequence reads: CASSQEAKSPLHF. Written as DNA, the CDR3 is TGCGCCAGCAGCCAAGAGGCTAAGTCACCCCTCCACTTT.

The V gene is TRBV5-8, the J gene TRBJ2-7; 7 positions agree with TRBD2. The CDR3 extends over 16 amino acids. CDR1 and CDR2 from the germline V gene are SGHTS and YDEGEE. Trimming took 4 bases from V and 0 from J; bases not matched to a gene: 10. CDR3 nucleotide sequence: TGTGCCAGCAGCCCCGTGGGCGGGAGCCCCTCCTACGAGCAGTACTTC. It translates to CASSPVGGSPSYEQYF.

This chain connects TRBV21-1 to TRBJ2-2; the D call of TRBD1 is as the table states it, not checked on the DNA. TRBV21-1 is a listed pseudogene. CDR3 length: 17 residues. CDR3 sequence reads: CASSKGAYVGGTGELFF. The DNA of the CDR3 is TGTGCCAGCAGCAAGGGGGCTTATGTTGGAGGCACCGGGGAGCTGTTTTTT.

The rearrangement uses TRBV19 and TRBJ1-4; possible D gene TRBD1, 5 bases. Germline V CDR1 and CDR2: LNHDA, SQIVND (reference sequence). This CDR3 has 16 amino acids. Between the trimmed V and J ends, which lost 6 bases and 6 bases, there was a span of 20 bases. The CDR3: CASSTSDTLSDEKLFF. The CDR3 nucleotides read TGTGCCAGTAGCACTTCGGACACCTTATCGGATGAAAAACTGTTTTTT.

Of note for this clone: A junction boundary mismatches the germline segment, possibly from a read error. This chain's CDR3 is CASSLGGLAEGYNEQFF. DNA of the CDR3: TGTGCTAGCAGCTTAGGGGGACTAGCGGAGGGGTACAATGAGCAGTTCTTC. V and J are TRBV7-7 and TRBJ2-1, with TRBD2 matching over 11 bases. CDR1 is SSHAT, CDR2 FNYEAQ, per germline (reference sequence). This CDR3 has 17 amino acids.

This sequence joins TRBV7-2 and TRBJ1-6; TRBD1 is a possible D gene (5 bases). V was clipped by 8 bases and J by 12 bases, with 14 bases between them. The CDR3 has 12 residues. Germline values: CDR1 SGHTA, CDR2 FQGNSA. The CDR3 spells CASSYFGGPLHF. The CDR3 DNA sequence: TGTGCCAGCTCCTACTTCGGGGGACCCCTCCACTTT.

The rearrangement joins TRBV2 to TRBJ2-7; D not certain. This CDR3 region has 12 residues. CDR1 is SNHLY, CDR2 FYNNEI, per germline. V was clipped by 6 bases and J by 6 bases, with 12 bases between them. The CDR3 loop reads CASSRGRSEQYF. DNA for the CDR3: TGTGCCAGCAGCCGCGGCCGTTCCGAGCAGTACTTC.

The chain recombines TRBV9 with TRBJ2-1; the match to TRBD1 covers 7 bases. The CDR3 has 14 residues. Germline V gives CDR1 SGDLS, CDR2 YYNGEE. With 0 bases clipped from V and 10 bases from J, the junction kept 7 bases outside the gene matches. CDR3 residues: CASSVDSDRDEQFF. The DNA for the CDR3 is TGTGCCAGCAGCGTAGATTCTGACAGGGACGAGCAGTTCTTC.